The clone carrying this T cell receptor beta chain was seen a handful of times. A second PCR of 7 to 11 cycles used a sample-barcoded 5' primer and a J-beta primer mix. Each CDR3 protein gets one entry after TCRdb re-called the 5' RACE reads with MiXCR. The table includes 900,000 to 950,000 distinct CDR3 sequences, around 29% detected once. This sample is part of a study of blood T cells in healthy people across ages. Every sample gave at least 6 micrograms of total RNA when it was extracted. The CDR3 is 16 amino acids. The germline gives CDR1 MDHEN, CDR2 SYDVKM. V was pared by 6 bases and J by 2 bases, with 19 bases between. The same sample was also used in a study of T cells of mothers and their children. That source reports: Donation was provided by three healthy Caucasian mothers along with their six children. The second PCR's M1S primer added sample barcodes and 2-4 random nucleotides. Evidence of persistent microchimeric T cell clones was absent.

The sequencing input was blood. V is TRBV28 and J is TRBJ1-2; the D is unclear. The receptor was derived from a woman aged 40 to 50 in good health. The CDR3 loop reads CASRNAKPLANYGYTF. The CDR3, as DNA: TGTGCCAGCAGAAATGCGAAGCCCCTAGCGAACTATGGCTACACCTTC.